One and the same sample provided the 15 T cell receptor beta chains below, sequenced in a study of blood T cell repertoires in COVID-19. TCRdb's table, derived via immunoSEQ multiplex PCR, lists solely in-frame clones and lacks some. The sample lists under 450,000 clones, around 88% occurring once. What was sequenced was peripheral blood. Receptors originate from a woman between 50 and 59 years old with COVID-19, enrolled during active disease.

The chain uses TRBV24-1 and TRBJ2-1; 10 bases match TRBD1. Germline CDR1 and CDR2: KGHDR and SFDVKD. With V trimmed by 5 bases and J by 7 bases, 1 base remained unmatched. The CDR3 contains 13 residues. The CDR3 loop is CATSGTGGNEQFF. The CDR3 DNA reads TGTGCCACCAGTGGGACAGGGGGTAATGAGCAGTTCTTC.

The chain carries TRBV2 and TRBJ1-1; perhaps TRBD1 as D (5 bases). V was shortened by 7 bases and J by 0 bases, with 12 bases between the two germline ends. This CDR3 has 14 amino acids. Germline lookup yields CDR1 SNHLY and CDR2 FYNNEI. The CDR3 region is CASISSGLNTEAFF. CDR3 coding DNA: TGTGCCAGCATCAGTTCAGGGTTGAACACTGAAGCTTTCTTT.

In this sample, this clone turned up once. The chain links TRBV6-5 to TRBJ2-1; 8 bases fit TRBD1. Germline V CDR1 and CDR2: MNHEY, SVGAGI. V gave up 7 bases and J gave up 8 bases; unmatched junction bases: 13. CDR3 length equals 15 residues. CDR3 in DNA: TGTGCCAGCACCCGAAAGGGCAGGGGGCGGTATGAGCAGTTCTTC. It encodes CASTRKGRGRYEQFF.

This chain connects TRBV5-1 to TRBJ1-6; D ambiguous. CDR3 length: 17 residues. In germline, CDR1 is SGHRS, CDR2 YFSETQ. V lost 0 bases and J lost 5, with 15 bases in between. The CDR3 DNA follows: TGCGCCAGCAGCTTGGCCCCTCACAATACCGATAATTCACCCCTCCACTTT. It encodes CASSLAPHNTDNSPLHF.

The chain has TRBV2 and TRBJ2-3, with 10 nucleotides matching TRBD2. V lost 8 bases to trimming and J lost 1 base; unmatched junction nucleotides: 9. The CDR3 runs to 16 residues. The germline CDR1 and CDR2 sequences are SNHLY and FYNNEI. The CDR3, as DNA: TGTGCCAGCTCCAAGGCGAGCGGGGGGGGCACAGATACGCAGTATTTT. It encodes CASSKASGGGTDTQYF.

The J gene is TRBJ1-6, the V gene TRBV5-6; D gene uncertain. This CDR3 has 17 residues. Trimming pared 0 bases from V and 3 bases from J, leaving 13 bases between. Per germline, CDR1 SGHDT and CDR2 YYEEEE. The CDR3 nucleotides read TGTGCCAGCAGCTTGGAAAGAGGGCGAATCTATAATTCACCCCTCCACTTT. Amino acid sequence: CASSLERGRIYNSPLHF.

This chain joins TRBV11-2 and TRBJ2-4, with 7 bases lining up with TRBD2. With V trimmed by 4 bases and J by 1 base, 7 bases remained unmatched. This CDR3 spans 16 amino acids. CDR1 and CDR2 (germline): SGHAT, FQNNGV. In DNA, the CDR3 is TGTGCCAGCAGCTGGAGGGGAGGGGCGGCCAAAAACATTCAGTACTTC. This gives the protein CASSWRGGAAKNIQYF.

The chain has TRBV24-1 and TRBJ1-2; D is unresolved. CDR1 is KGHDR and CDR2 is SFDVKD in the germline V gene. The CDR3 extends over 14 amino acids. The V gene lost 4 bases and the J gene lost 4 bases, with 12 bases spanning the gap. The CDR3 here is CATSDYGSIYGYTF. The CDR3 DNA sequence: TGTGCCACCAGTGACTACGGGTCGATCTATGGCTACACCTTC.

The V gene is TRBV9, the J gene TRBJ1-1; a possible D gene is TRBD1 (6 bases). This CDR3 is 15 amino acids long. V gave up 3 bases and J gave up 4 bases, with 16 bases separating them. Germline V gene sequence: CDR1 SGDLS, CDR2 YYNGEE. CDR3 residues: CASSEGQGMGTEAFF. The CDR3 bases are TGTGCCAGCAGCGAAGGCCAGGGGATGGGCACTGAAGCTTTCTTT.

This clone showed up just a few times. The rearrangement joins TRBV13 to TRBJ2-3, with 10 bases lining up with TRBD2. The CDR3 spans 14 residues. Per the germline V gene, CDR1 is PRHDT and CDR2 is FYEKMQ (reference sequence). Trimming at V came to 3 bases and at J to 3 bases, leaving 0 bases not matched to a gene. Here the CDR3 DNA reads TGTGCCAGCAGCTTTAGCGGGGGGACAGATACGCAGTATTTT. This gives the protein CASSFSGGTDTQYF.

This rearrangement joins TRBV19 to TRBJ1-6, with unresolved D. This CDR3 region has 13 residues. Germline CDR1 is LNHDA and CDR2 is SQIVND (reference sequence). Trimming left V 1 base short and J 10 bases short, with 8 bases between. The CDR3 loop is CASSIVEASPLHF. The DNA of the CDR3 is TGTGCCAGTAGTATAGTAGAGGCGTCACCCCTCCACTTT.

The V call is TRBV12-3 or TRBV12-4, the J call TRBJ2-1, with TRBD2 matching over 7 bases. The CDR3 sequence is 12 residues long. V trimming: 9 bases; J trimming: 15 bases; junction bases outside the gene matches: 14. The CDR3 bases are TGTGCCAGTTCCCCAACCGGGACTACGATGTTCTTC. Translating it yields CASSPTGTTMFF.

The V call is TRBV28, the J call TRBJ1-1; maybe TRBD1 (5 bases). Germline V CDR1 and CDR2: MDHEN, SYDVKM. Deletions cut 2 bases from V and 3 bases from J, with 10 bases between. The CDR3 is 14 residues long. CDR3 region: CASSLRREDTEAFF. CDR3 sequence (DNA): TGTGCCAGCAGTTTACGCAGGGAGGACACTGAAGCTTTCTTT.

CDR3 in amino acids: CASSIWEGGNQPQHF. The DNA for the CDR3 is TGTGCCAGTAGTATATGGGAAGGGGGCAATCAGCCCCAGCATTTT. The V call is TRBV19, the J call TRBJ1-5, with D maybe TRBD1 (5 bases). The germline V and J ends were trimmed by 2 bases and 2 bases, with 10 bases remaining between them. Per the germline V gene, CDR1 is LNHDA and CDR2 is SQIVND (reference sequence). This CDR3 contains 15 residues.

V usage is TRBV12-3 or TRBV12-4 and J usage is TRBJ1-2, with a tentative D call TRBD1 (6 bases). This CDR3 spans 11 amino acids. V lost 5 bases and J 9 bases, leaving 10 bases between the germline ends. CDR3 amino acids: CASSTGLSYTF. CDR3 DNA sequence: TGTGCCAGCAGTACAGGGTTGAGCTACACCTTC.